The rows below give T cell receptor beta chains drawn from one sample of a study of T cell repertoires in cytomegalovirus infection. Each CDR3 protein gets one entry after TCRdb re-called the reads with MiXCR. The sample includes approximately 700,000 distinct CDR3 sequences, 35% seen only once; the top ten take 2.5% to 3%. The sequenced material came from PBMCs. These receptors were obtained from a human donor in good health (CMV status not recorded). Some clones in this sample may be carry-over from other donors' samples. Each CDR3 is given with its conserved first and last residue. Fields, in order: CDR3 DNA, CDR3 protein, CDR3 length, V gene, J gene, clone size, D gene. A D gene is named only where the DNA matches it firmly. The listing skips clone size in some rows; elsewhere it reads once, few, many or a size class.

cdr3_nt: TGTGCCAGCAGTTACCCTGGAGGAAAAGAAGCTTTCTTT
cdr3_aa: CASSYPGGKEAFF
cdr3_length: 13
v_call: TRBV6-2/TRBV6-3
j_call: TRBJ1-1
clone_size: NA
d_call: NA

cdr3_nt: TGTGCCAGTAGTATAAAGAGGAATGAAAAACTGTTTTTT
cdr3_aa: CASSIKRNEKLFF
cdr3_length: 13
v_call: TRBV19
j_call: TRBJ1-4
clone_size: few
d_call: NA

cdr3_nt: TGTGCCAGCAGCTTGGACAGGGTCAGCGAGCAGTACTTC
cdr3_aa: CASSLDRVSEQYF
cdr3_length: 13
v_call: TRBV7-6
j_call: TRBJ2-7
clone_size: few
d_call: TRBD1

cdr3_nt: TGTGCCAGCAGCAACCCTCCCCGGGATGGTACAGATACGCAGTATTTT
cdr3_aa: CASSNPPRDGTDTQYF
cdr3_length: 16
v_call: TRBV12-3/TRBV12-4
j_call: TRBJ2-3
clone_size: NA
d_call: NA

cdr3_nt: TGTGCCAGCAGCTTAGCGGCGGGGAATGGCTACACCTTC
cdr3_aa: CASSLAAGNGYTF
cdr3_length: 13
v_call: TRBV7-6
j_call: TRBJ1-2
clone_size: few
d_call: NA

cdr3_nt: TGTGCCAGCAGTTACGATGTCACCGGGGAGCTGTTTTTT
cdr3_aa: CASSYDVTGELFF
cdr3_length: 13
v_call: TRBV6-1
j_call: TRBJ2-2
clone_size: NA
d_call: NA

cdr3_nt: TGCAGTGCTGAGAGGTCGATGGGGGAGACCCAGTACTTC
cdr3_aa: CSAERSMGETQYF
cdr3_length: 13
v_call: TRBV20-1
j_call: TRBJ2-5
clone_size: few
d_call: NA

cdr3_nt: TGTGCCAGCAGGCCGGGGGTCTCTAACTATGGCTACACCTTC
cdr3_aa: CASRPGVSNYGYTF
cdr3_length: 14
v_call: TRBV6-4
j_call: TRBJ1-2
clone_size: NA
d_call: NA

cdr3_nt: TGTGCCACCAGTGACCGGACAGGCGCACAAGAGACCCAGTACTTC
cdr3_aa: CATSDRTGAQETQYF
cdr3_length: 15
v_call: TRBV24-1
j_call: TRBJ2-5
clone_size: few
d_call: TRBD1

cdr3_nt: TGTGCCAGCACCGCGACAGCCTCCTACAATGAGCAGTTCTTC
cdr3_aa: CASTATASYNEQFF
cdr3_length: 14
v_call: TRBV7-2
j_call: TRBJ2-1
clone_size: many
d_call: NA

cdr3_nt: TGTGCCAGCAGCTTCGGGGGGCTAGAGGGGACCCAGTACTTC
cdr3_aa: CASSFGGLEGTQYF
cdr3_length: 14
v_call: TRBV7-2
j_call: TRBJ2-5
clone_size: NA
d_call: NA

cdr3_nt: TGTGCCAGCAGCCGAGGGGTGAACACTGAAGCTTTCTTT
cdr3_aa: CASSRGVNTEAFF
cdr3_length: 13
v_call: TRBV4-1
j_call: TRBJ1-1
clone_size: many
d_call: NA

cdr3_nt: TGTGCCAGCAGACTCTCCGGGACAGGGGTGAACACTGAAGCTTTCTTT
cdr3_aa: CASRLSGTGVNTEAFF
cdr3_length: 16
v_call: TRBV27
j_call: TRBJ1-1
clone_size: few
d_call: TRBD1

cdr3_nt: TGTGCCAGCAGTTCAACCCCACGGGTAACGAACACCGGGGAGCTGTTTTTT
cdr3_aa: CASSSTPRVTNTGELFF
cdr3_length: 17
v_call: TRBV7-2
j_call: TRBJ2-2
clone_size: many
d_call: NA

cdr3_nt: TGTGCCAGCATTGGGGTCGCGAACACTGAAGCTTTCTTT
cdr3_aa: CASIGVANTEAFF
cdr3_length: 13
v_call: TRBV2
j_call: TRBJ1-1
clone_size: few
d_call: NA

cdr3_nt: TGTGCCAGCAGCTTGAAGAGGGGGTTGAGTAATTCACCCCTCCACTTT
cdr3_aa: CASSLKRGLSNSPLHF
cdr3_length: 16
v_call: TRBV5-4
j_call: TRBJ1-6
clone_size: NA
d_call: NA

cdr3_nt: TGTGCCAGCAGCCAAGAAGGCAGCTTGAACACTGAAGCTTTCTTT
cdr3_aa: CASSQEGSLNTEAFF
cdr3_length: 15
v_call: TRBV4-1
j_call: TRBJ1-1
clone_size: many
d_call: NA

cdr3_nt: TGTGCCAGCAGCTTAGAGCTGGGGGCGGGTTATGGCTACACCTTC
cdr3_aa: CASSLELGAGYGYTF
cdr3_length: 15
v_call: TRBV7-2
j_call: TRBJ1-2
clone_size: many
d_call: NA

cdr3_nt: TGTGCCAGCAGATTCACAGGGACCACTAATGAAAAACTGTTTTTT
cdr3_aa: CASRFTGTTNEKLFF
cdr3_length: 15
v_call: TRBV6-8
j_call: TRBJ1-4
clone_size: few
d_call: NA

cdr3_nt: TGTGCCACCAGTGTCGGGGGGAATGGCTACACCTTC
cdr3_aa: CATSVGGNGYTF
cdr3_length: 12
v_call: TRBV24-1
j_call: TRBJ1-2
clone_size: NA
d_call: NA

cdr3_nt: TGCAGCGTGGGGCCCGGGGTGAATCAGCCCCAGCATTTT
cdr3_aa: CSVGPGVNQPQHF
cdr3_length: 13
v_call: TRBV29-1
j_call: TRBJ1-5
clone_size: NA
d_call: NA

cdr3_nt: TGCAGTGCTAGAGATCCCCAGCGGGGCCAAGAGACCCAGTACTTC
cdr3_aa: CSARDPQRGQETQYF
cdr3_length: 15
v_call: TRBV20-1
j_call: TRBJ2-5
clone_size: few
d_call: TRBD2

cdr3_nt: TGTGCCAGCAGAGAACGGACAGACTACGAGCAGTACTTC
cdr3_aa: CASRERTDYEQYF
cdr3_length: 13
v_call: TRBV2
j_call: TRBJ2-7
clone_size: NA
d_call: NA

cdr3_nt: TGTGCCAGCAGCCGGACAGCCGGGGGAAGCAATCAGCCCCAGCATTTT
cdr3_aa: CASSRTAGGSNQPQHF
cdr3_length: 16
v_call: TRBV7-2
j_call: TRBJ1-5
clone_size: NA
d_call: NA

cdr3_nt: TGCAGCGCCCATGTGGGGGAAAGAAACACCATATATTTT
cdr3_aa: CSAHVGERNTIYF
cdr3_length: 13
v_call: TRBV29-1
j_call: TRBJ1-3
clone_size: few
d_call: NA

cdr3_nt: TGTGCCAGCAGCTCAACCCTGGACAGGGGATCCTATGGCTACACCTTC
cdr3_aa: CASSSTLDRGSYGYTF
cdr3_length: 16
v_call: TRBV7-8
j_call: TRBJ1-2
clone_size: few
d_call: TRBD1

cdr3_nt: TGTGCCAGCAGTGAATGGCAGGGGGGGTACGAGCAGTACTTC
cdr3_aa: CASSEWQGGYEQYF
cdr3_length: 14
v_call: TRBV2
j_call: TRBJ2-7
clone_size: few
d_call: NA

cdr3_nt: TGTGCCAGCAGAGCTACACAGGGGGGAGGCTCCTACAATGAGCAGTTCTTC
cdr3_aa: CASRATQGGGSYNEQFF
cdr3_length: 17
v_call: TRBV28
j_call: TRBJ2-1
clone_size: NA
d_call: TRBD1

cdr3_nt: TGTGCCATGGGACCGGGGGGGGGCGTGCAGCCCCAGCATTTT
cdr3_aa: CAMGPGGGVQPQHF
cdr3_length: 14
v_call: TRBV6-1
j_call: TRBJ1-5
clone_size: few
d_call: NA

cdr3_nt: TGTGCCAGCAGCTCAGGACTAGCGGGGGGCCCTTCGAACACCGGGGAGCTGTTTTTT
cdr3_aa: CASSSGLAGGPSNTGELFF
cdr3_length: 19
v_call: TRBV7-8
j_call: TRBJ2-2
clone_size: NA
d_call: TRBD2

cdr3_nt: TGTGCCAGCAGCTCTTCGGGGAGTTTCTACGAGCAGTACTTC
cdr3_aa: CASSSSGSFYEQYF
cdr3_length: 14
v_call: TRBV5-6
j_call: TRBJ2-7
clone_size: once
d_call: NA

cdr3_nt: TGTGCCACCAGTGAGCGCAGGCCTAACACCGGGGAGCTGTTTTTT
cdr3_aa: CATSERRPNTGELFF
cdr3_length: 15
v_call: TRBV24-1
j_call: TRBJ2-2
clone_size: NA
d_call: NA

cdr3_nt: TGTGCCAGCAGTTACCTTGGACAGGGGTTTTCCTACGAGCAGTACTTC
cdr3_aa: CASSYLGQGFSYEQYF
cdr3_length: 16
v_call: TRBV6-6
j_call: TRBJ2-7
clone_size: few
d_call: TRBD1

cdr3_nt: TGTGCCATCAGACGGGTTTCTAGCGGCCCAGAAAGGGACTACGAGCAGTACTTC
cdr3_aa: CAIRRVSSGPERDYEQYF
cdr3_length: 18
v_call: TRBV10-3
j_call: TRBJ2-7
clone_size: few
d_call: TRBD2

cdr3_nt: TGTGCCAGCAGGTACCGCTCGGACCAAAGCTCTGGAAACACCATATATTTT
cdr3_aa: CASRYRSDQSSGNTIYF
cdr3_length: 17
v_call: TRBV7-9
j_call: TRBJ1-3
clone_size: NA
d_call: NA